This TCR beta chain was recovered during a study of blood T cell repertoires in COVID-19. Original handling: The assay estimated nucleated cells by amplifying reference gene primers. Method: immunoSEQ multiplex PCR; TCRdb's copy keeps in-frame clones and lacks some. That table supplies the V and J calls and clone size; D and trimming were determined from the DNA. The sample contains 20,000 to 30,000 clones, about 81% of which appear only once. This CDR3 is 16 amino acids long. Trimming removed 0 bases at V and 8 bases at J, with 16 bases between. Germline CDR1 and CDR2: MGHRA and YSYEKL. This clone was observed a single time.

The V gene is TRBV4-1, the J gene TRBJ1-4; D may be TRBD1 (5 bases). The sequenced material came from peripheral blood. The sequence came from a human donor in a cohort sampled during active COVID-19. The CDR3 here is CASSQDAGGRPEKLFF. DNA for the CDR3: TGCGCCAGCAGCCAAGATGCGGGGGGAAGGCCCGAAAAACTGTTTTTT.